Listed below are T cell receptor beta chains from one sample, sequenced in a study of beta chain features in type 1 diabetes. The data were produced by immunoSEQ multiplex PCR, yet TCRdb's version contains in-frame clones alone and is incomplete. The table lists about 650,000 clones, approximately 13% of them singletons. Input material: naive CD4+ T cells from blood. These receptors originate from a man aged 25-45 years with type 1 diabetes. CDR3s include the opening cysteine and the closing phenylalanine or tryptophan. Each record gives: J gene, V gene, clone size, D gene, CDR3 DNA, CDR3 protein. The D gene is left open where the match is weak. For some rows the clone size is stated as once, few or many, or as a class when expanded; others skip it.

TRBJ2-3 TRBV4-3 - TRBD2 TGCGCCAGCAGCCAAGGGACTAGCGGGACCACAGATACGCAGTATTTT CASSQGTSGTTDTQYF
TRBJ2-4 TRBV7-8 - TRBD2 TGTGCCAGCAGCTTAGCGGGGGAGGGACGGTACTTC CASSLAGEGRYF
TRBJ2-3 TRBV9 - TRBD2 TGTGCCAGCAGCGTCGACCGGACTAGCGGGGGGGCCGCAGATACGCAGTATTTT CASSVDRTSGGAADTQYF
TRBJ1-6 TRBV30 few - TGTGCCTGGAGTGTGGGGCAGGGAAGGCCACCCCTCCACTTT CAWSVGQGRPPLHF
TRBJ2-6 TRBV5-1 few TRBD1 TGCGCCAGCAGAACAGGGGCCGGGGTGCAGGCCGAGTCTGGGGCCAACGTCCTGACTTTC CASRTGAGVQAESGANVLTF
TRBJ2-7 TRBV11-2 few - TGTGCCAGCAGCCCGAGGGACACACTATCCTACGAGCAGTACTTC CASSPRDTLSYEQYF
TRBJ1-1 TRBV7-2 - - TGTGCCAGCAGCTTAGAGCCGGTTATGGAAGCTTTCTTT CASSLEPVMEAFF
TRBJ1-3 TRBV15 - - TGTGCCACCAGCAGAGATCTGGGTCCTGGAAACACCATATATTTT CATSRDLGPGNTIYF
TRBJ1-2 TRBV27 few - TGTGCCAGCAGTTTAGTGGGAAGTCGTGGCTACACCTTC CASSLVGSRGYTF
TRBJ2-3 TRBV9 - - TGTGCCAGCAGCCCCACTGTACAAGTTAGCACAGATACGCAGTATTTT CASSPTVQVSTDTQYF
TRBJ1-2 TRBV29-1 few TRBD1 TGCAGCGTAGGGGGCGGGTTTGGCTACACCTTC CSVGGGFGYTF
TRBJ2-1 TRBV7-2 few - TGTGCCAGCAGCTCTAGCCGGGGGCCCTACAATGAGCAGTTCTTC CASSSSRGPYNEQFF
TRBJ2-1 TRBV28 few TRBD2 TGTGCCAGCAGTACTCAGACTAGCGGGGCCTACAATGAGCAGTTCTTC CASSTQTSGAYNEQFF
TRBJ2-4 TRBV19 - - TGTGCCAGTAGTATTACAACAGGGCGTGGGAACATTCAGTACTTC CASSITTGRGNIQYF
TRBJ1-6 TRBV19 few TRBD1 TGTGCCAGTAGTACAAGGGACAGGGCCTATAATTCACCCCTCCACTTT CASSTRDRAYNSPLHF
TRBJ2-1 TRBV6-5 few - TGTGCCAGCAGTTACTCGAAGGGATACAATGAGCAGTTCTTC CASSYSKGYNEQFF
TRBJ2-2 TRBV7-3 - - TGTGCCAGCAGCCGCACCGGACTTTCGGGCGGGGAGCTGTTTTTT CASSRTGLSGGELFF
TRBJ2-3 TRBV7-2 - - TGTGCCAGCAGCTTAGAGCGTCCTAGCACAGATACGCAGTATTTT CASSLERPSTDTQYF
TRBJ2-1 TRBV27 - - TGTGCCAGCAGTTCATTACTAGGCGAGCAGTTCTTC CASSSLLGEQFF
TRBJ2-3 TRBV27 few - TGTGCCAGCAGTCCCAGATCAGGTAGTGGTAGGGCAGATACGCAGTATTTT CASSPRSGSGRADTQYF
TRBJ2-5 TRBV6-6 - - TGTGCCAGCAGTTACTCGCGCAGCTTACAAGAGACCCAGTACTTC CASSYSRSLQETQYF
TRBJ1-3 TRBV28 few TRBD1 TGTGCCAGCAGTTCTGGGACAGCTGGAAACACCATATATTTT CASSSGTAGNTIYF
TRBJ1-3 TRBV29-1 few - TGCAGCGCCGGGGAGTTTTCTGGAAACACCATATATTTT CSAGEFSGNTIYF
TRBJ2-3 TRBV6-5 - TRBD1 TGTGCCAGCAAGGGACAGAGAAGCACAGATACGCAGTATTTT CASKGQRSTDTQYF
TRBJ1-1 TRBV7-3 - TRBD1 TGTGCCAGCAGCTCACAGGGGAGCGGGACTGAAGCTTTCTTT CASSSQGSGTEAFF
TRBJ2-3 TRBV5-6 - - TGTGCCAGCAGCCTTCCGAGCACAGATACGCAGTATTTT CASSLPSTDTQYF
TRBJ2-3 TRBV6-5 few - TGTGCCAGCAGTTACTCAAGGGGCACTAGCACAGATACGCAGTATTTT CASSYSRGTSTDTQYF
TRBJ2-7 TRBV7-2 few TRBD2 TGTGCCAGCAGCTTAGGACTAGCGGGGGGGCCCGCATCTTTCGAGCAGTACTTC CASSLGLAGGPASFEQYF
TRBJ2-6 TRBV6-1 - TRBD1 TGTGCCAGCAGTGCCGACAGGGGCTCTGGGGCCAACGTCCTGACTTTC CASSADRGSGANVLTF
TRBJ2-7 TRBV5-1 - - TGCGCCAGCAGCCCACCGGGACTTTCCGATTACGAGCAGTACTTC CASSPPGLSDYEQYF
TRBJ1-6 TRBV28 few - TGTGCCAGCACCGGCAGTGGGTCTTACTCACCCCTCCACTTT CASTGSGSYSPLHF
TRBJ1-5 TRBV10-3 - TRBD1 TGTGCCATCAGTGATACAGGGGGCGATCAGCCCCAGCATTTT CAISDTGGDQPQHF
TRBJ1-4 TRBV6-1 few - TGTGCCAGCAGTCAAGGGACAACTAATGAAAAACTGTTTTTT CASSQGTTNEKLFF
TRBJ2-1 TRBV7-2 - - TGTGCCAGCAGCTTAAACCCGGCCCTGGGGAAATACAATGAGCAGTTCTTC CASSLNPALGKYNEQFF
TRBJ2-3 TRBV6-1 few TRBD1 TGTGCCAGCAGTGGGACAGGGGCCACAGATACGCAGTATTTT CASSGTGATDTQYF
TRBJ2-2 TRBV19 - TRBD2 TGTGCCAGTAGTCCCGGACTAGCGGGGGGCACGAACACCGGGGAGCTGTTTTTT CASSPGLAGGTNTGELFF
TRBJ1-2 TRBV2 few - TGTGCCAGCAGTGAAATGGGACTGAGCTATGGCTACACCTTC CASSEMGLSYGYTF
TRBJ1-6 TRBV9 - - TGTGCCAGCAGCGTAGGGACAGCTATTAATTCACCCCTCCACTTT CASSVGTAINSPLHF
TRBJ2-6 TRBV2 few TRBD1 TGTGCCAGCACCGGACAGGGACTCTCTGGGGCCAACGTCCTGACTTTC CASTGQGLSGANVLTF
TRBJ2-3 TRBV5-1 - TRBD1 TGCGCCAGCAGCACCGGGACAGGGCCAGATACGCAGTATTTT CASSTGTGPDTQYF
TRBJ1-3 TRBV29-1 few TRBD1 TGCAGCGTTGAACTACAGGGGGGTGGAAACACCATATATTTT CSVELQGGGNTIYF
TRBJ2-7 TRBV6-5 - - TGTGCCAGCAGTTACTCGAGGGAATACGAGCAGTACTTC CASSYSREYEQYF